The next 18 T cell receptor beta chains were all read from a single sample in a study of blood T cells in healthy people across ages. PCR was performed a second time for about 7 to 12 cycles using a sample-barcoded 5' primer and a J-beta primer mix. TCRdb analysed the 5' RACE reads with MiXCR anew, one entry per CDR3 protein. The data show about 640,000 distinct CDR3 sequences, roughly 53% seen once. Sequencing input: blood. All receptors derive from a man in his 60s in good health.

This clonotype occurred a few times. The chain combines TRBV6-6 with TRBJ1-2; D is unresolved. Germline lookup yields CDR1 MNHNY and CDR2 SVGAGI (reference sequence). Trimming stripped 2 bases from V and 3 bases from J, with 7 bases between. The CDR3 runs 13 residues. In DNA form, the CDR3 reads TGTGCCAGCAGTTACGACACTTACTATGGCTACACCTTC. It specifies CASSYDTYYGYTF.

This clonotype was counted between two and nine times. The V gene is TRBV20-1, the J gene TRBJ1-2; D not resolved. The V end was cut by 0 bases, the J end by 8 bases, with 19 bases between. This CDR3 contains 15 residues. CDR1 and CDR2 (germline): DFQATT, SNEGSKA (reference sequence). CDR3 DNA sequence: TGCAGTGCTAGAGATCCGGGCAGCTCAAGGCGGGGCTACACCTTC. Encoded protein: CSARDPGSSRRGYTF.

This chain links TRBV25-1 with TRBJ2-4; D is uncertain. This CDR3 region has 11 residues. Per the germline V gene, CDR1 is MGHDK and CDR2 is SYGVNS. V gave up 4 bases and J gave up 5 bases, with 3 bases separating them. The CDR3: CASSVQNIQYF. The CDR3 DNA sequence: TGTGCCAGCAGTGTTCAAAACATTCAGTACTTC. Filled out from reference TRBV25-1 and TRBJ2-4, the complete variable domain reads EADIYQTPRYLVIGTGKKITLECSQTMGHDKMYWYQQDPGMELHLIHYSYGVNSTEKGDLSSESTVSRIRTEHFPLTLESARPSHTSQYLCASSVQNIQYFGAGTRLSVL.

This clonotype appeared once. The chain has TRBV15 and TRBJ2-1, with TRBD2 identical over 14 bases. In germline, CDR1 is LNHNV, CDR2 YYDKDF (reference sequence). CDR3 size: 16 residues. The trim removed 3 bases at V and 5 bases at J, leaving 3 bases unmatched. CDR3 nucleotide sequence: TGTGCCACCAGCAGGACGGGACTAGCGGGAGACAATGAGCAGTTCTTC. This encodes CATSRTGLAGDNEQFF.

The CDR3 region has the DNA TGTGCCAGCAGCCAAGAAAACGTGGAGACCCAGTACTTC. Amino acid sequence: CASSQENVETQYF. The V gene is TRBV4-2, the J gene TRBJ2-7; D remains ambiguous. The J call is in doubt because the DNA end fits TRBJ2-5 better. The CDR3 length is 13 residues. Germline CDR1 LGHNA, CDR2 YNFKEQ.

This clonotype was counted only a few times. The CDR3 DNA reads as TGCAGCGTTGACGCGGGACTAGCGGGGGGGCGTTCCTACAATGAGCAGTTCTTC. Protein product: CSVDAGLAGGRSYNEQFF. V and J are TRBV29-1 and TRBJ2-1; TRBD2 aligns across 16 bases. Germline-derived CDR1 and CDR2 are SQVTM and ANQGSEA. The CDR3 has 18 amino acids. The trim removed 3 bases at V and 1 base at J, leaving 6 bases unmatched.

V gene TRBV10-3 combines with J gene TRBJ2-5, with D possibly being TRBD1 (5 bases). The closer fit of TRBJ2-7 to the DNA end suggests the J call may be wrong. The CDR3 runs to 12 residues. Germline-derived CDR1 and CDR2 are ENHRY and SYGVKD. CDR3 loop: CAISEAGNEQYF. CDR3 coding DNA: TGTGCCATCAGTGAAGCAGGGAACGAGCAGTACTTC.

The rearrangement uses TRBV5-5 and TRBJ1-6; TRBD1 matches at 7 bases. The CDR3 sequence is 15 residues long. Losses at the gene ends were 0 bases for V and 8 bases for J; bases not matched to a gene: 5. Germline assignment: CDR1 SGHKS and CDR2 YYEKEE (reference sequence). The CDR3 coding sequence is TGTGCCAGCAGCTTGGTTGACAGGGCCTATTCACCCCTCCACTTT. As protein: CASSLVDRAYSPLHF.

In its sample, this clonotype was seen once. V and J are TRBV24-1 and TRBJ2-7, with D tentatively TRBD2 (7 bases). The CDR3 contains 15 residues. V lost 2 bases and J lost 7, with 17 bases in between. Germline V gene sequence: CDR1 KGHDR, CDR2 SFDVKD. The CDR3 reads CATSDSGGPYNEQYF. The CDR3 region has the DNA TGTGCCACCAGTGATTCCGGGGGGCCCTACAATGAGCAGTACTTC.

In its sample, this clonotype was seen a few times. The genes are TRBV6-5 and TRBJ2-7; either TRBD1 or TRBD2 may supply D (5 bases each). The end of the DNA fits TRBJ2-5 better, so the J call may be wrong. CDR3 length: 12 amino acids. From germline, CDR1 is MNHEY and CDR2 SVGAGI. DNA for the CDR3: TGTGCCAGCAGGAGGGGACCAGAGACCCAGTACTTC. It codes for CASRRGPETQYF.

The genes are TRBV29-1 and TRBJ2-3, with TRBD2 matching over 11 bases. The CDR3 is 14 amino acids. Germline-derived CDR1 and CDR2 are SQVTM and ANQGSEA. J lost 3 bases, V lost 4 bases, and 3 bases had no gene match. The CDR3: CSVGPSGGTDTQYF. DNA of the CDR3: TGCAGCGTTGGCCCTAGCGGGGGGACAGATACGCAGTATTTT.

The chain links TRBV29-1 to TRBJ2-3; D unclear. The CDR3 totals 11 residues. Germline values: CDR1 SQVTM, CDR2 ANQGSEA. V was pared by 4 bases and J by 2 bases, with 4 bases between. CDR3 DNA: TGCAGCGTTGCCAACACAGATACGCAGTATTTT. Its translation is CSVANTDTQYF.

V usage is TRBV4-1 and J usage is TRBJ2-1, with D perhaps TRBD1 or TRBD2 (6 bases each). The germline CDR1 and CDR2 sequences are MGHRA and YSYEKL. This CDR3 contains 17 residues. V was cut by 0 bases and J by 5 bases, with 17 bases left in between. DNA for the CDR3: TGCGCCAGCAGCCAAGATGGGGGGCCTAGCGCACACAATGAGCAGTTCTTC. Its translation: CASSQDGGPSAHNEQFF.

Here the CDR3 reads CASRIDRDYEQYF. CDR3 sequence (DNA): TGTGCCAGCAGGATCGACAGGGACTACGAGCAGTACTTC. This chain uses TRBV6-5 with TRBJ2-7; 7 positions agree with TRBD1. V was clipped by 6 bases and J by 3 bases; unmatched bases: 5. The CDR3 runs 13 residues. Germline V gene lookup returns CDR1 MNHEY and CDR2 SVGAGI.

The CDR3 DNA reads TGTGCCAGCAGCACCATGGCCGGGGGAGAGACCCGGTACTTC. Encoded protein: CASSTMAGGETRYF. The V call is TRBV11-2, the J call TRBJ2-7, with D perhaps matching TRBD2 (6 bases). With 5 bases removed from V and 12 bases from J, the gap between germline ends came to 23 bases. CDR1 SGHAT and CDR2 FQNNGV come from the germline V gene. This CDR3 spans 14 amino acids.

There are a few counts of this clonotype. The chain carries TRBV29-1 and TRBJ1-2; a possible D gene is TRBD1 (6 bases). Trimming left V 1 base short and J 8 bases short, with 14 bases between. The CDR3 is 13 amino acids. Germline CDR1 SQVTM, CDR2 ANQGSEA. CDR3 nucleotides: TGCAGCGTTGAAGTCAGGGGCATAGGAGGCTACACCTTC. Its translation: CSVEVRGIGGYTF.

This clonotype was detected a few times. The chain uses TRBV5-1 and TRBJ2-6, with D uncertain. Germline CDR1 is SGHRS and CDR2 is YFSETQ. The CDR3 runs to 16 residues. V was trimmed by 0 bases and J by 4 bases, leaving 11 bases between them. CDR3 nucleotide sequence: TGCGCCAGCAGCTTGGCCCTGACTTTGGGGGCCAACGTCCTGACTTTC. It is translated as CASSLALTLGANVLTF.

This clonotype was observed a handful of times. The chain couples TRBV20-1 to TRBJ2-1; 11 bases fit TRBD2. CDR1 is DFQATT, CDR2 SNEGSKA, per germline (reference sequence). The CDR3 is 15 residues long. The J segment lost 8 bases and the V segment lost 1 base, leaving 7 bases of the junction unmatched. The CDR3 sequence: CSARGSGGGSHEQFF. CDR3 sequence (DNA): TGCAGTGCTAGAGGTAGCGGGGGGGGCTCCCATGAGCAGTTCTTC.